These 5 T cell receptor beta chains were sequenced from one sample in a study of blood T cell repertoires in COVID-19. Profiled with immunoSEQ multiplex PCR; TCRdb holds only in-frame clones, not every one. The sample holds under 85,000 clones; around four fifths are singletons and the top ten take around 10%. Sequenced: peripheral blood. These receptors were collected from a human donor in a cohort sampled during active COVID-19.

V usage is TRBV5-1 and J usage is TRBJ1-4; TRBD1 matches 11 bases. CDR3 length: 16 residues. From germline, CDR1 is SGHRS and CDR2 YFSETQ. Trimming at V came to 4 bases and at J to 8 bases, leaving 10 bases not matched to a gene. As DNA, the CDR3 is TGCGCCAGCAGCCGTAAGCCGGGACAGGGGGACGAAAAACTGTTTTTT. It codes for CASSRKPGQGDEKLFF.

This chain uses TRBV7-8 with TRBJ2-7, with D uncertain. The CDR3 covers 12 residues. Trimming removed 4 bases from V and 7 bases from J, with 11 bases in between. The germline gives CDR1 SGHVS, CDR2 FQNEAQ. The CDR3 DNA reads as TGTGCCAGCAGCTCGAGCCCCGGGGAGCAGTACTTC. It is translated as CASSSSPGEQYF.

The CDR3 sequence: CASSNRDRGARNTGELFF. The CDR3 DNA reads TGTGCCAGCAGCAACCGGGACAGGGGCGCTCGGAACACCGGGGAGCTGTTTTTT. V is TRBV7-6 and J is TRBJ2-2, with 10 bases lining up with TRBD1. CDR3 size: 18 residues. V shed 5 bases and J 1 base; nucleotides not matched to a gene: 10. The germline V gene encodes CDR1 SGHVS and CDR2 FNYEAQ.

The rearrangement links TRBV25-1 to TRBJ1-1, with 7 bases that match TRBD1. Germline lookup yields CDR1 MGHDK and CDR2 SYGVNS. The CDR3 is 12 amino acids. The V segment lost 3 bases and the J segment 11 bases; nucleotides outside the gene matches: 6. CDR3 DNA: TGTGCCAGCAGTGATCTGTCGGACAGGGCTTTCTTT. Translated: CASSDLSDRAFF.

The rearrangement joins TRBV5-8 to TRBJ1-2; 7 bases align to TRBD1. V shed 3 bases, J shed 4 bases, and the junction held 3 bases outside the gene matches. The CDR3 covers 13 residues. The germline V gene has CDR1 SGHTS and CDR2 YDEGEE. CDR3 residues: CASSWGQLYGYTF. CDR3 nucleotides: TGTGCCAGCAGCTGGGGACAGCTCTATGGCTACACCTTC.